The 22 T cell receptor beta chains listed next were all sequenced from one sample in a study of T cell responses to AZD1222 COVID-19 vaccine. Data came from immunoSEQ multiplex PCR; TCRdb stores just in-frame clones and leaves some out. Among around 84,000 clones, 80% to 90% were seen once, and the ten largest hold 10%. Sequencing was performed on peripheral blood, taken 28 days after the second AZD1222 dose. All receptors derive from an adult who received the AZD1222 COVID-19 vaccine.

This clone was seen only once. CDR3 bases: TGTGCCAGCAGTTTGAATCTCGGGAACACTGAAGCTTTCTTT. It specifies CASSLNLGNTEAFF. The V call is TRBV28, the J call TRBJ1-1; D ambiguous. V was pared by 3 bases and J by 1 base, with 9 bases between. The CDR3 has 14 residues. The germline V gene has CDR1 MDHEN and CDR2 SYDVKM.

CDR3 in DNA: TGTGCCAGCAGTTTAGCGACTGGTGGCTACACCTTC. This sequence encodes CASSLATGGYTF. V usage is TRBV28 and J usage is TRBJ1-2; D gene ambiguous. Trimming removed 2 bases from V and 7 bases from J, with 8 bases in between. CDR3 length equals 12 residues. Germline V lookup: CDR1 MDHEN, CDR2 SYDVKM.

This chain uses TRBV28 with TRBJ2-3; 11 bases are shared with TRBD1. Trimming removed 5 bases from V and 3 bases from J; junction bases left unmatched: 7. The V gene's germline CDR1 is MDHEN and CDR2 SYDVKM. This CDR3 is 16 amino acids long. CDR3 in amino acids: CASSMDRGLSTDTQYF. The DNA for the CDR3 is TGTGCCAGCAGTATGGACAGGGGGCTATCGACAGATACGCAGTATTTT.

The gene calls are TRBV7-3 and TRBJ2-7, with 10 bases aligning to TRBD1. Trimming at V came to 5 bases and at J to 1 base, leaving 8 bases not matched to a gene. Looked up from germline, CDR1 is SGHTA and CDR2 is FQGTGA. The CDR3 consists of 16 residues. CDR3 loop: CASSPQPGQGSYEQYF. CDR3 nucleotides: TGTGCCAGCAGCCCCCAGCCGGGACAGGGGTCCTACGAGCAGTACTTC.

This chain uses TRBV29-1 with TRBJ2-5; 9 nucleotides agree with TRBD2. The length of the CDR3 is 14 residues. From germline, CDR1 is SQVTM and CDR2 ANQGSEA. J was trimmed by 0 bases and V by 3 bases; bases with no gene match: 2. The chain's CDR3 is CSVDVAGDQETQYF. The CDR3 bases are TGCAGCGTTGACGTAGCGGGGGACCAAGAGACCCAGTACTTC. The full variable domain, in which reference TRBV29-1 and TRBJ2-5 provide the parts outside the CDR3, is SAVISQKPSRDICQRGTSLTIQCQVDSQVTMMFWYRQQPGQSLTLIATANQGSEATYESGFVIDKFPISRPNLTFSTLTVSNMSPEDSSIYLCSVDVAGDQETQYFGPGTRLLVL.

The chain has TRBV5-8 and TRBJ2-6; maybe TRBD2 (6 bases). V lost 0 bases and J lost 0, with 13 bases in between. Germline V gene sequence: CDR1 SGHTS, CDR2 YDEGEE. The CDR3 runs to 18 residues. The CDR3 DNA is TGTGCCAGCAGCTTGGGTGGCAGGGACTTCTCTGGGGCCAACGTCCTGACTTTC. This gives the protein CASSLGGRDFSGANVLTF.

The chain has TRBV2 and TRBJ1-2, with D possibly TRBD1 on 6 matching bases. The V gene lost 3 bases and the J gene lost 6 bases, with 14 bases spanning the gap. From germline, CDR1 is SNHLY and CDR2 FYNNEI. The CDR3 extends over 14 amino acids. The CDR3 sequence is CASSDTGRTNGYTF. The DNA for the CDR3 is TGTGCCAGCAGTGATACAGGGAGAACTAATGGCTACACCTTC. Full variable domain (missing parts from reference TRBV2 and TRBJ1-2): EPEVTQTPSHQVTQMGQEVILRCVPISNHLYFYWYRQILGQKVEFLVSFYNNEISEKSEIFDDQFSVERPDGSNFTLKIRSTKLEDSAMYFCASSDTGRTNGYTFGSGTRLTVV.

The chain joins TRBV13 to TRBJ1-6, with a tentative D call TRBD1 (5 bases). The germline V gene encodes CDR1 PRHDT and CDR2 FYEKMQ (reference sequence). The V end lost 5 bases, the J end lost 9 bases, and 8 bases lay between the germline ends. The CDR3 length is 12 residues. This CDR3 reads CASSRGGSPLHF. CDR3 sequence (DNA): TGTGCCAGCAGCCGCGGGGGTTCACCCCTCCACTTT.

This sequence joins TRBV4-1 and TRBJ1-3; 7 positions match TRBD1. The V and J ends lost 3 bases and 3 bases, in that order; junction bases with no gene match: 5. This CDR3 has 15 residues. Germline-derived CDR1 and CDR2 are MGHRA and YSYEKL. The CDR3 coding sequence is TGCGCCAGCAGCCAGCTGACAGGGAGTGGAAACACCATATATTTT. Protein sequence: CASSQLTGSGNTIYF.

This chain links TRBV7-9 with TRBJ2-1, with 15 positions matching TRBD2. There are 18 residues in the CDR3. V shed 5 bases, J shed 0 bases, and the junction held 5 bases outside the gene matches. Germline CDR1 and CDR2: SEHNR and FQNEAQ (reference sequence). This CDR3 is CASSRTSGGVSSYNEQFF. The CDR3 nucleotides read TGTGCCAGCAGCCGGACTAGCGGGGGGGTGAGCTCCTACAATGAGCAGTTCTTC.

This chain uses TRBV9 with TRBJ2-7, with TRBD2 as a possible D gene (6 bases). Trimming removed 4 bases at V and 2 bases at J, with 16 bases between. Per germline, CDR1 SGDLS and CDR2 YYNGEE. The CDR3 sequence is 15 residues long. Here the CDR3 DNA reads TGTGCCAGCAGCCTTACCGGGACTCCCGCCTACGAGCAGTACTTC. This codes for CASSLTGTPAYEQYF.

The chain couples TRBV11-2 to TRBJ1-2; TRBD1 aligns across 8 bases. Germline values: CDR1 SGHAT, CDR2 FQNNGV. V was clipped by 5 bases and J by 4 bases; unmatched bases: 6. The CDR3 has 14 amino acids. The CDR3 sequence: CASSADRGFYGYTF. In nucleotides, the CDR3 is TGTGCCAGCAGCGCAGACAGGGGTTTCTATGGCTACACCTTC. Using reference TRBV11-2 and TRBJ1-2 for the parts outside the CDR3, the full variable domain is EAGVAQSPRYKIIEKRQSVAFWCNPISGHATLYWYQQILGQGPKLLIQFQNNGVVDDSQLPKDRFSAERLKGVDSTLKIQPAKLEDSAVYLCASSADRGFYGYTFGSGTRLTVV.

The chain employs TRBV4-1 and TRBJ2-4; weak D call: TRBD2 (6 bases). Germline V CDR1 and CDR2: MGHRA, YSYEKL. The CDR3 sequence is 16 residues long. V dropped 0 bases and J dropped 1 base, with 10 bases sitting between them. The CDR3 coding sequence is TGCGCCAGCAGCCAAGATGTCGGAGGGGCCAAAAACATTCAGTACTTC. It yields the protein CASSQDVGGAKNIQYF.

This rearrangement joins TRBV6-5 to TRBJ2-1, with a weak D call TRBD2 (5 bases). Trimming left V 8 bases short and J 4 bases short, with 18 bases between. The CDR3 spans 15 residues. In germline, CDR1 is MNHEY, CDR2 SVGAGI. CDR3 DNA: TGTGCCAGCGTGTCCGGGGAACTAACATACAATGAGCAGTTCTTC. Protein sequence: CASVSGELTYNEQFF.

The chain couples TRBV3-1 (or the pseudogene TRBV3-2) to TRBJ2-7; possibly TRBD2 for D (6 bases). Germline V CDR1 and CDR2: LGHDT, YNNKEL (reference sequence). Between the trimmed V and J ends, which lost 2 bases and 7 bases, there was a span of 9 bases. The CDR3 has 12 residues. The CDR3 region is CASSQNGREQYF. CDR3 nucleotides: TGTGCCAGCAGCCAAAATGGGAGGGAGCAGTACTTC.

The chain combines TRBV5-1 with TRBJ2-7; a possible D gene is TRBD2 (6 bases). Germline V gene data show CDR1 as SGHRS and CDR2 as YFSETQ. V was pared by 0 bases and J by 4 bases, with 14 bases between. This CDR3 contains 15 residues. The DNA of the CDR3 is TGCGCCAGCAGCTTGGGAGGGAGGATGCGTTACGAGCAGTACTTC. This encodes CASSLGGRMRYEQYF.

The chain joins TRBV3-1 (or the pseudogene TRBV3-2) to TRBJ2-3, with D unresolved. The germline V gene has CDR1 LGHDT and CDR2 YNNKEL (reference sequence). V was shortened by 5 bases and J by 2 bases, with 11 bases between the two germline ends. The CDR3 runs 14 residues. The CDR3 nucleotides are TGTGCCAGCAGCGAGACGGGCTACACAGATACGCAGTATTTT. Translation: CASSETGYTDTQYF.

CDR3 loop: CASSYSAPQETQYF. The CDR3 DNA reads as TGTGCCAGCAGTTACTCGGCACCCCAAGAGACCCAGTACTTC. The rearrangement joins TRBV6-5 to TRBJ2-5; no clear D gene. V was cut by 0 bases and J by 1 base, with 6 bases left in between. The CDR3 spans 14 residues. Per germline, CDR1 MNHEY and CDR2 SVGAGI.

V usage is TRBV7-9 and J usage is TRBJ2-7; D gene ambiguous. Germline V gene data show CDR1 as SEHNR and CDR2 as FQNEAQ (reference sequence). There are 14 residues in the CDR3. The V and J ends lost 5 bases and 7 bases respectively, with 18 bases between them. For the CDR3, the DNA is TGTGCCAGCAGCCCGTCGGGCTTAGAATGGGAGCAGTACTTC. Translated: CASSPSGLEWEQYF.

The chain joins TRBV2 to TRBJ1-1, with D possibly TRBD1 on 5 matching bases. Germline CDR1 reads SNHLY; CDR2 reads FYNNEI. The CDR3 runs 11 residues. V dropped 2 bases and J dropped 11 bases, with 9 bases sitting between them. This CDR3 is CASSEWGEAFF. In DNA, the CDR3 is TGTGCCAGCAGTGAATGGGGGGAGGCTTTCTTT.

The chain couples TRBV7-9 to TRBJ1-2; no firm D call. Germline CDR1 SEHNR, CDR2 FQNEAQ (reference sequence). The CDR3 spans 14 residues. V was clipped by 1 base and J by 6 bases, with 12 bases between them. The CDR3 bases are TGTGCCAGCAGCTTAGTGCCAAAATCGGATGGCTACACCTTC. This gives the protein CASSLVPKSDGYTF.

The V call is TRBV19, the J call TRBJ2-3, with 7 bases aligning to TRBD2. The CDR3 sequence is 15 residues long. V shed 1 base and J 2 bases; nucleotides not matched to a gene: 3. Germline V CDR1 and CDR2: LNHDA, SQIVND (reference sequence). For the CDR3, the DNA is TGTGCCAGTAGTATAGGGGGGGGTTACACAGATACGCAGTATTTT. Its translation: CASSIGGGYTDTQYF.